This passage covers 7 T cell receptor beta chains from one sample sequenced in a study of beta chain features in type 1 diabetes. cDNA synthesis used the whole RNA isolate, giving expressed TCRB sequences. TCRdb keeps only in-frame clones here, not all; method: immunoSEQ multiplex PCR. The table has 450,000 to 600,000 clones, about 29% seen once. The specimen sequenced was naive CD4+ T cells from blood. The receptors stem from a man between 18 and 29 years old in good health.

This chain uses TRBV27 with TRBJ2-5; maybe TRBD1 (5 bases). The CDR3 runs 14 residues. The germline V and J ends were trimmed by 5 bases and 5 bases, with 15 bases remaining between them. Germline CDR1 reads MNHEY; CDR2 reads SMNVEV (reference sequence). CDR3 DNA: TGTGCCAGCAGTCCTCAGGGAAGCCGGGAGACCCAGTACTTC. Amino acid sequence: CASSPQGSRETQYF.

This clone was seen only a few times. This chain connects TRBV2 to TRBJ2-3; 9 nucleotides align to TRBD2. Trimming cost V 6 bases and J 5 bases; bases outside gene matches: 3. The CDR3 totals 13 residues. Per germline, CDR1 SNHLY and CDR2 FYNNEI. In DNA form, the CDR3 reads TGTGCCAGCAGCGGGACTAGCCAAGATACGCAGTATTTT. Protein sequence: CASSGTSQDTQYF. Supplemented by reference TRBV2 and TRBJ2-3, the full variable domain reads EPEVTQTPSHQVTQMGQEVILRCVPISNHLYFYWYRQILGQKVEFLVSFYNNEISEKSEIFDDQFSVERPDGSNFTLKIRSTKLEDSAMYFCASSGTSQDTQYFGPGTRLTVL.

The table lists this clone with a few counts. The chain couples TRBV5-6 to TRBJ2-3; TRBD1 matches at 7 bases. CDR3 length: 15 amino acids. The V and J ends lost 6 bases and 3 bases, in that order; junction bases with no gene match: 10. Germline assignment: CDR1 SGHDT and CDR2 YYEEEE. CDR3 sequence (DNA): TGTGCCAGCACCCTAGACAGGGCGTTAACAGATACGCAGTATTTT. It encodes CASTLDRALTDTQYF.

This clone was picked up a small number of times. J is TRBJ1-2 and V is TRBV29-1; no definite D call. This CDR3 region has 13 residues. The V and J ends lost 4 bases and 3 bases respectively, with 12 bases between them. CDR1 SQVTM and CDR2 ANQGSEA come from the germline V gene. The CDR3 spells CSVGTGIDYGYTF. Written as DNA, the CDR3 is TGCAGCGTTGGGACCGGGATTGACTATGGCTACACCTTC.

CDR3 DNA: TGTGCCAGCAGGCGTAGGACGGTGAGCTCCTACAATGAGCAGTTCTTC. It translates to CASRRRTVSSYNEQFF. V is TRBV2 and J is TRBJ2-1; the D is unclear. The germline V and J ends were trimmed by 6 bases and 0 bases, with 15 bases remaining between them. Germline-derived CDR1 and CDR2 are SNHLY and FYNNEI. There are 16 residues in the CDR3.

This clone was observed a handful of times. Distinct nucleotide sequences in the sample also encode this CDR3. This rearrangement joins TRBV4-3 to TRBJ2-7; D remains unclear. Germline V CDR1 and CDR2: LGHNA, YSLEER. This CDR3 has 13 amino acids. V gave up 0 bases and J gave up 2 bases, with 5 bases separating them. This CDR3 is CASSQDRTYEQYF. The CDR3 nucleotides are TGCGCCAGCAGCCAAGACAGGACCTACGAGCAGTACTTC.

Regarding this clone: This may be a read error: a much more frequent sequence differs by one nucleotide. CDR3 sequence: CASSLTDTQYF. CDR3 sequence (DNA): TGTGCCAGCAGCCTCACAGATACGCAGTATTTT. The chain recombines TRBV5-5 with TRBJ2-3; D is uncertain. Trimming stripped 4 bases from V and 2 bases from J, with 2 bases between. The CDR3 has 11 amino acids. Germline V gene data show CDR1 as SGHKS and CDR2 as YYEKEE (reference sequence).